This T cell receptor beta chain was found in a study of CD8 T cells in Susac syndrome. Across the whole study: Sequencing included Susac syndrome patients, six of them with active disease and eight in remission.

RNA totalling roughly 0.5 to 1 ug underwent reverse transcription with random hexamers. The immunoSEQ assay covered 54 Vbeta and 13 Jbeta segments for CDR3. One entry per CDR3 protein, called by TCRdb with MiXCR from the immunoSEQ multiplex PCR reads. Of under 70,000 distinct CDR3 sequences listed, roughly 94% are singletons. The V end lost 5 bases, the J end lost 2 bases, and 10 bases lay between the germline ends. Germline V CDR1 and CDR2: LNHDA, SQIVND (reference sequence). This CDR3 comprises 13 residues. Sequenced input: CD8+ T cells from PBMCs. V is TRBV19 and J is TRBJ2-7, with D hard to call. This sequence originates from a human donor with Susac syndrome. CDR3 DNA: TGTGCCAGTAGTCTACTCCTGACCTACGAGCAGTACTTC. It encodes CASSLLLTYEQYF. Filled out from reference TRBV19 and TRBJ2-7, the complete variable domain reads DGGITQSPKYLFRKEGQNVTLSCEQNLNHDAMYWYRQDPGQGLRLIYYSQIVNDFQKGDIAEGYSVSREKKESFPLTVTSAQKNPTAFYLCASSLLLTYEQYFGPGTRLTVT.